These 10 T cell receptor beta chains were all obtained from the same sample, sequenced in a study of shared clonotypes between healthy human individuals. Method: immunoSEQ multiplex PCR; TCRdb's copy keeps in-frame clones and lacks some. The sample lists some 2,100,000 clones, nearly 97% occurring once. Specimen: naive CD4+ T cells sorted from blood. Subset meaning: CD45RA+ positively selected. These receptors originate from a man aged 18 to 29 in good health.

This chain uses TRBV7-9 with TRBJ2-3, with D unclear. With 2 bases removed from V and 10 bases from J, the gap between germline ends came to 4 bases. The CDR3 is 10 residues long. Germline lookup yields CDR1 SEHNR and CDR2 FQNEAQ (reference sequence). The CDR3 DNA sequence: TGTGCCAGCAGCTTAAATGCGCAGTATTTT. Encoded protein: CASSLNAQYF.

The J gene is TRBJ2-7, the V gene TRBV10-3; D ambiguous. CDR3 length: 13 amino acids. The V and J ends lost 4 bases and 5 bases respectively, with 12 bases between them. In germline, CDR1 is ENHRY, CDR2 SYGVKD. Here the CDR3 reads CAISGRMHDEQYF. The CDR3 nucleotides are TGTGCCATCAGTGGCAGGATGCACGACGAGCAGTACTTC.

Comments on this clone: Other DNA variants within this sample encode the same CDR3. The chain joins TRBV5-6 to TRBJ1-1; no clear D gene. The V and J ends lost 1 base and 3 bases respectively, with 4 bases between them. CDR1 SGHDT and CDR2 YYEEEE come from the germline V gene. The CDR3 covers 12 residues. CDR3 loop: CASSLLDTEAFF. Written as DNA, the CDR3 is TGTGCCAGCAGCTTGTTGGACACTGAAGCTTTCTTT. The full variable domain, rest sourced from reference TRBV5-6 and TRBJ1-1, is DAGVTQSPTHLIKTRGQQVTLRCSPKSGHDTVSWYQQALGQGPQFIFQYYEEEERQRGNFPDRFSGHQFPNYSSELNVNALLLGDSALYLCASSLLDTEAFFGQGTRLTVV.

The CDR3 loop reads CASSQDLKDAKQFF. The CDR3 DNA follows: TGCGCCAGCAGCCAAGATTTAAAAGACGCCAAGCAGTTCTTC. The V gene is TRBV4-3, the J gene TRBJ2-1; D ambiguous. The V gene lost 0 bases and the J gene lost 11 bases, with 14 bases spanning the gap. From germline, CDR1 is LGHNA and CDR2 YSLEER. CDR3 length: 14 amino acids.

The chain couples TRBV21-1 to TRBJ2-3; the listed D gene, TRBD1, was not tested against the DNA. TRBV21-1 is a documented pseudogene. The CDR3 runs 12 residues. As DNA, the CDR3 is TGTGCCAGCAGCCCACATCCCGCTACGCAGTATTTT. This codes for CASSPHPATQYF.

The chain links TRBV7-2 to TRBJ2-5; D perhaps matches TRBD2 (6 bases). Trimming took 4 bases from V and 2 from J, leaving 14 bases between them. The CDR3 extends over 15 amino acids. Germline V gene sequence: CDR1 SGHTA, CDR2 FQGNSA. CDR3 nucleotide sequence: TGTGCCAGCAGCTGGGGAGGCAGGGTTCAAGAGACCCAGTACTTC. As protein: CASSWGGRVQETQYF.

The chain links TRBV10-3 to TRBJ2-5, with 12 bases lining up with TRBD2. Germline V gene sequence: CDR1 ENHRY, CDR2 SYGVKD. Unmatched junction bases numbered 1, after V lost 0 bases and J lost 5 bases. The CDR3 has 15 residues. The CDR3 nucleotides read TGTGCCATCAGTGAGTCGACTAGCGGGAGTGAGACCCAGTACTTC. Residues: CAISESTSGSETQYF.

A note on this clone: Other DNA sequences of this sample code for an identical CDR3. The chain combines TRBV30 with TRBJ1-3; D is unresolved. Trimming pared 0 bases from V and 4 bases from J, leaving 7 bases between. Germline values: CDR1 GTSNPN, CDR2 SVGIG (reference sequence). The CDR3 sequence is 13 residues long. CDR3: CAWSVTAGNTIYF. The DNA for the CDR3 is TGTGCCTGGAGTGTAACAGCCGGAAACACCATATATTTT.

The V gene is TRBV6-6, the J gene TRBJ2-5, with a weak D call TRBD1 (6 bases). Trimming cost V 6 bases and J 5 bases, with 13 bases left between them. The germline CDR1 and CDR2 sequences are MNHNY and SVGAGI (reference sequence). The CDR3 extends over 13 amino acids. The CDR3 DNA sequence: TGTGCCAGCAGGCAAACAGGGTCCGAGACCCAGTACTTC. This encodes CASRQTGSETQYF.

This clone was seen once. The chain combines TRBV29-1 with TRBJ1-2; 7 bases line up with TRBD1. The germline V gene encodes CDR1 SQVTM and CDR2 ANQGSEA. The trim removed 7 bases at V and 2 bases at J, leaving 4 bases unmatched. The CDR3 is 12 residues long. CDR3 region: CSASTGNYGYTF. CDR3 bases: TGCAGCGCCTCGACAGGGAACTATGGCTACACCTTC. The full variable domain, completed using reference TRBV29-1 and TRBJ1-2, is SAVISQKPSRDICQRGTSLTIQCQVDSQVTMMFWYRQQPGQSLTLIATANQGSEATYESGFVIDKFPISRPNLTFSTLTVSNMSPEDSSIYLCSASTGNYGYTFGSGTRLTVV.